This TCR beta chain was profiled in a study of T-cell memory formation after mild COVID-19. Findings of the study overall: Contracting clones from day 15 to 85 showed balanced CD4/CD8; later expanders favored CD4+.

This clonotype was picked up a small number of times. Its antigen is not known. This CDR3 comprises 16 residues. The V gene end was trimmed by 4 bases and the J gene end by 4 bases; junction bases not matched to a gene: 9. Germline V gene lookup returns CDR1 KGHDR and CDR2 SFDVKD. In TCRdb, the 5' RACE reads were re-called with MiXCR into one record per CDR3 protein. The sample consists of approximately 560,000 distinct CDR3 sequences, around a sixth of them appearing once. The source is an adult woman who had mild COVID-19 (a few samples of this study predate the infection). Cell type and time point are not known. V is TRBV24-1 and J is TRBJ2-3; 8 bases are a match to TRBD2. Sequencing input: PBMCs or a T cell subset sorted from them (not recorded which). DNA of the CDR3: TGTGCCACCAGTGACCCCGGACTAGCTAGGGCAGATACGCAGTATTTT. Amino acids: CATSDPGLARADTQYF.